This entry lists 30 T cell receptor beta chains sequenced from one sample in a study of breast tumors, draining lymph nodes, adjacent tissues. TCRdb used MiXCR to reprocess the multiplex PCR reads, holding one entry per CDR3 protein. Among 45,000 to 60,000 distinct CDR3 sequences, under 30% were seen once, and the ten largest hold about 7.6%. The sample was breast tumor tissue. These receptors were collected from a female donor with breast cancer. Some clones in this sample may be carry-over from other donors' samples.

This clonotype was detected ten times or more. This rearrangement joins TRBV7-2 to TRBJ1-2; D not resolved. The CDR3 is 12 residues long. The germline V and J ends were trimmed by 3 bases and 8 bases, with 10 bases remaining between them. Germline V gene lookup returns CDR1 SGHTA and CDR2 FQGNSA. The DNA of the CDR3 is TGTGCCAGCAGCTTCGTAGCTGTGGGCTACACCTTC. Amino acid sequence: CASSFVAVGYTF. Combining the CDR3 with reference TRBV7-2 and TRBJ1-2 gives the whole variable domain GAGVSQSPSNKVTEKGKDVELRCDPISGHTALYWYRQSLGQGLEFLIYFQGNSAPDKSGLPSDRFSAERTGGSVSTLTIQRTQQEDSAVYLCASSFVAVGYTFGSGTRLTVV.

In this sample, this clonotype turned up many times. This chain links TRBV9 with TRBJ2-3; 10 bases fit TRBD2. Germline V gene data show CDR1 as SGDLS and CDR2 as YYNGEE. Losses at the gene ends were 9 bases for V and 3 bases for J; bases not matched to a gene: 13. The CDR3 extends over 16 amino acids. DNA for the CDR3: TGTGCCACTGCCCGGACTAGCGGTGCCCTTACAGATACGCAGTATTTT. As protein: CATARTSGALTDTQYF.

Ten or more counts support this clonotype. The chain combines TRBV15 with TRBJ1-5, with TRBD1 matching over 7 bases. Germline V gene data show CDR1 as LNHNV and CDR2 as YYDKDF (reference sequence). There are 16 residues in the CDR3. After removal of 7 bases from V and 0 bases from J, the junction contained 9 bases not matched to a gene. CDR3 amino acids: CATTRDRPYSNQPQHF. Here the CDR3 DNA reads TGTGCCACCACCCGGGACAGACCATATAGCAATCAGCCCCAGCATTTT.

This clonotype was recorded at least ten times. CDR3 residues: CASSQKRDYLYEQYF. CDR3 DNA: TGTGCCAGCAGCCAAAAGAGGGACTACCTCTACGAGCAGTACTTC. This rearrangement joins TRBV3-1 to TRBJ2-7; 7 nucleotides align to TRBD2. The V gene end was trimmed by 2 bases and the J gene end by 3 bases; junction bases not matched to a gene: 7. CDR1 LGHDT and CDR2 YNNKEL come from the germline V gene (reference sequence). The length of the CDR3 is 15 residues.

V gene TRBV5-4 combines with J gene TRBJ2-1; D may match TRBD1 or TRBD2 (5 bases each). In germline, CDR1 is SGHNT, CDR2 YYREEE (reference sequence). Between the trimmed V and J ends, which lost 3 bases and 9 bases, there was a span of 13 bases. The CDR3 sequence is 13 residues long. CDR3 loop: CASSSGTSPEQFF. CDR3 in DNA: TGTGCCAGCAGCTCCGGGACCTCTCCTGAGCAGTTCTTC.

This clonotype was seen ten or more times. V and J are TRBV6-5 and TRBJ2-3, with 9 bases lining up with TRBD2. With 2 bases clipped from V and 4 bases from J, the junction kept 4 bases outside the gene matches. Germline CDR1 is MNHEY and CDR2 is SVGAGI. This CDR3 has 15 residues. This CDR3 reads CASSYAGGPPDTQYF. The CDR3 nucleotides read TGTGCCAGCAGTTACGCGGGAGGGCCCCCAGATACGCAGTATTTT.

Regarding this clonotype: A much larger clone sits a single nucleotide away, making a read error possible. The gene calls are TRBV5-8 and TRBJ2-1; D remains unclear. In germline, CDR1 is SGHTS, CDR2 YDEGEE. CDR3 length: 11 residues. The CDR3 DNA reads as TGTGCCGGCAGCCAACTTAGGGAGCAGTTCTTC. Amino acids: CAGSQLREQFF. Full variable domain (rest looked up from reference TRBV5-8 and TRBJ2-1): EAGVTQSPTHLIKTRGQQATLRCSPISGHTSVYWYQQALGLGLQFLLWYDEGEERNRGNFPPRFSGRQFPNYSSELNVNALELEDSALYLCAGSQLREQFFGPGTRLTVL.

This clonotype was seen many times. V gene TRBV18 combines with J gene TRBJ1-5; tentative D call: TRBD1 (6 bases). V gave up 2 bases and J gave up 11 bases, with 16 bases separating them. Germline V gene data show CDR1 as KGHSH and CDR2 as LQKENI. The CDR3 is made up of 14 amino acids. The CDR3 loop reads CASSPAGAREAQHF. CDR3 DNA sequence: TGTGCCAGCTCACCAGCGGGGGCTCGGGAAGCCCAGCATTTT.

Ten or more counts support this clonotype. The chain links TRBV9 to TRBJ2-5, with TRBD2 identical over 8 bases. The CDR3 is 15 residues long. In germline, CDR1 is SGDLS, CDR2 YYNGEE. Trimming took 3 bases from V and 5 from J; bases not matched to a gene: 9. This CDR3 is CASSAGGGFEETQYF. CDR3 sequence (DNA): TGTGCCAGCAGCGCCGGGGGGGGGTTTGAGGAGACCCAGTACTTC.

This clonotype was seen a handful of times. The CDR3 nucleotides read TGCGCCAGCAGCCAACTAGGGGGGGCAGATACGCAGTATTTT. Its translation: CASSQLGGADTQYF. The chain employs TRBV4-1 and TRBJ2-3; D possibly corresponds to TRBD2 (7 bases). The V gene's germline CDR1 is MGHRA and CDR2 YSYEKL. CDR3 size: 14 residues. V was trimmed by 2 bases and J by 4 bases, leaving 10 bases between them.

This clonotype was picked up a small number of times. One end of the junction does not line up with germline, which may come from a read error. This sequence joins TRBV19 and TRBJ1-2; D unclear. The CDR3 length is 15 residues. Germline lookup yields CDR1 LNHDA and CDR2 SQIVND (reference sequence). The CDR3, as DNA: TGTGCCAGTACGATAATAGGGCGATACTCCTATGGCCACACCTTC. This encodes CASTIIGRYSYGHTF.

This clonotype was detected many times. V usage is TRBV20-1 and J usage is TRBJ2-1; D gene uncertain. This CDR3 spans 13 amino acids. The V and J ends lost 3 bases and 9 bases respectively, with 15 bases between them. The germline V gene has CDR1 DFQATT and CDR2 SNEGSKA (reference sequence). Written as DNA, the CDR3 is TGCAGTGCTAGCTTGGGCATATCCAGTGAGCAGTTCTTC. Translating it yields CSASLGISSEQFF.

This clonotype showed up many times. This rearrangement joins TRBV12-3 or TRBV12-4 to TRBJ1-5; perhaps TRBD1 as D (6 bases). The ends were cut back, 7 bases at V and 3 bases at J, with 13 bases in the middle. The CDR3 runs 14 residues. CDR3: CASTTTGINQPQHF. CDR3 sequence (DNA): TGTGCCAGCACCACTACAGGGATCAATCAGCCCCAGCATTTT.

CDR3 loop: CASSQGGTGGASGYTF. CDR3 nucleotide sequence: TGCGCCAGCAGCCAAGGGGGGACAGGGGGCGCGAGTGGCTACACCTTC. The V call is TRBV4-1, the J call TRBJ1-2; 12 nucleotides align to TRBD1. Germline CDR1 MGHRA, CDR2 YSYEKL. The CDR3 is made up of 16 amino acids. Trimming at V came to 1 base and at J to 7 bases, leaving 7 bases not matched to a gene.

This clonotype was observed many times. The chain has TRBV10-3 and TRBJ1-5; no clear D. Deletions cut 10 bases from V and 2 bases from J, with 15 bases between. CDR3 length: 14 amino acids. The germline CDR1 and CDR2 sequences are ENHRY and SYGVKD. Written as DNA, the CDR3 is TGTGCCACCGGGGATTCGGGAGGCAATCAGCCCCAGCATTTT. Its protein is CATGDSGGNQPQHF.

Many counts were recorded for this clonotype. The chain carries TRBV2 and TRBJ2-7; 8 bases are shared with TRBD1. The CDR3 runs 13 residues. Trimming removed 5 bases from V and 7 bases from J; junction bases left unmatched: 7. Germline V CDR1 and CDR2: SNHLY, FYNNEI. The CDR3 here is CASSRGQGREQYF. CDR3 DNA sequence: TGTGCCAGCAGTCGCGGACAGGGAAGAGAGCAGTACTTC.

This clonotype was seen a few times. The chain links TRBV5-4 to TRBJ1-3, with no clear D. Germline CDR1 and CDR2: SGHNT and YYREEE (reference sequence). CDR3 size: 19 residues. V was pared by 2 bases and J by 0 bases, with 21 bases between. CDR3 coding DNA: TGTGCCAGCAGCTTCCGGGGTGTTCCCCGGACCCTCTCTGGAAACACCATATATTTT. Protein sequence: CASSFRGVPRTLSGNTIYF.

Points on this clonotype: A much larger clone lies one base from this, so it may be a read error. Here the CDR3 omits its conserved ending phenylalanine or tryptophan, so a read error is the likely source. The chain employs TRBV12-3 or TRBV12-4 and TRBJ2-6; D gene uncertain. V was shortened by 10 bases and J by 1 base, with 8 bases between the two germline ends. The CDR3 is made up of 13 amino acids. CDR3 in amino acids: CATQFSGANVLTS. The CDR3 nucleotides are TGTGCCACCCAGTTTTCTGGGGCCAACGTCCTGACTTCC.

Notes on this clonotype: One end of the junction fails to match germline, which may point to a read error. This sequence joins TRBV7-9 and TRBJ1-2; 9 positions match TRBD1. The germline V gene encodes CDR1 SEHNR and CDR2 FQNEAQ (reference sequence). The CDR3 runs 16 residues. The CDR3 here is CASSQDVGTGNYGYTF. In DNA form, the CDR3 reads TGCGCCAGCAGCCAAGATGTCGGGACAGGGAATTATGGCTACACCTTC.

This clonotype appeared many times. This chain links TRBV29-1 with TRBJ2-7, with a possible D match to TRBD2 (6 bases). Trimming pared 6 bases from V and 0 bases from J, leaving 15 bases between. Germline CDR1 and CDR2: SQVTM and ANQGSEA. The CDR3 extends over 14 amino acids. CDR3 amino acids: CSVAGTQSSYEQYF. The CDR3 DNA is TGCAGCGTCGCCGGGACTCAGAGCTCCTACGAGCAGTACTTC.

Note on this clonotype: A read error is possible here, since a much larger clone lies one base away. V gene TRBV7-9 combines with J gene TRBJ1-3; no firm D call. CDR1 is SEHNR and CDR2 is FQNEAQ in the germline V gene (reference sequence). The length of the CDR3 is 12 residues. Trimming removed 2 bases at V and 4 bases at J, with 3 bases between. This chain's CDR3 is CASSLRGNTIYF. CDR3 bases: TGTGCCAGCAGCTTAAGAGGAAACACCATATATTTT.

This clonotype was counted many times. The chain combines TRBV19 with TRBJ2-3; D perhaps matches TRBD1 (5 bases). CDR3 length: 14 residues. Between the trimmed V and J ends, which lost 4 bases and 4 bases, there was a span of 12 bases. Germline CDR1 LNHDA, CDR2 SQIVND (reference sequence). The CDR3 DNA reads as TGTGCCAGTAGTAGGATAGGGGTGGCAGATACGCAGTATTTT. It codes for CASSRIGVADTQYF.

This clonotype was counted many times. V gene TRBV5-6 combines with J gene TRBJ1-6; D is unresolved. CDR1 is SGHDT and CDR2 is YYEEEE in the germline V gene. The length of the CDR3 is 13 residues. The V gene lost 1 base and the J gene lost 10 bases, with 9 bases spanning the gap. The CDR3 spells CASSLRARSPLHF. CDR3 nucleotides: TGTGCCAGCAGCTTGCGGGCCCGCTCACCCCTCCACTTT.

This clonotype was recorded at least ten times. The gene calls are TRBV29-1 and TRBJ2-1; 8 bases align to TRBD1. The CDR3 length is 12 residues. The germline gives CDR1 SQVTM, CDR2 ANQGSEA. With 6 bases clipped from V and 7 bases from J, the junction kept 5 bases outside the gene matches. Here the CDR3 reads CSVAGGFNEQFF. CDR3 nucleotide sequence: TGCAGCGTGGCAGGGGGCTTTAATGAGCAGTTCTTC.

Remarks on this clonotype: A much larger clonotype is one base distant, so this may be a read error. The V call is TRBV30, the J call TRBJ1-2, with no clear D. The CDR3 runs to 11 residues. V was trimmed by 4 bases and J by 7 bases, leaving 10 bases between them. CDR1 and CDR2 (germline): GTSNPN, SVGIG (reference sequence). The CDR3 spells CAWNVGSGYTF. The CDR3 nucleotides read TGTGCCTGGAATGTAGGGAGTGGCTACACCTTC.

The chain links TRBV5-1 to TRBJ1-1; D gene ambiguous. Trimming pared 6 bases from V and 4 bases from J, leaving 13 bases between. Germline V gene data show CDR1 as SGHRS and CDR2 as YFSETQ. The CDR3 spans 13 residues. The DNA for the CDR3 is TGCGCCAGCAACCTCGGAGGTGGCACTGAAGCTTTCTTT. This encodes CASNLGGGTEAFF.

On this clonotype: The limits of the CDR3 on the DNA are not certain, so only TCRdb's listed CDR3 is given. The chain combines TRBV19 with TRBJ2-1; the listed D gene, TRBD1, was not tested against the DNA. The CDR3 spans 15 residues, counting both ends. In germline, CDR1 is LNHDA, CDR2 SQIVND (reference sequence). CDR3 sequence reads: CASSIGFGQGNEQSF.

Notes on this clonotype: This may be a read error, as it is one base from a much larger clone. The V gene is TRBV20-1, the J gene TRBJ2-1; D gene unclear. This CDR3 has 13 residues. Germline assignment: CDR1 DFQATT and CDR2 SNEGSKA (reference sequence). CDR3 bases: TGCGGTGCTAGAGATGACCGTTTCGTTGAGCAGTTCTTC. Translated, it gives CGARDDRFVEQFF.

CDR3 sequence (DNA): TGTGCCAGCTCACCAACTAGGACAGGGGCATTAACTAATGAAAAACTGTTTTTT. It yields the protein CASSPTRTGALTNEKLFF. The chain combines TRBV18 with TRBJ1-4; TRBD1 aligns across 9 bases. With V trimmed by 2 bases and J by 1 base, 8 bases remained unmatched. CDR1 is KGHSH and CDR2 is LQKENI in the germline V gene. The CDR3 contains 18 residues. Complete variable domain (other parts from reference TRBV18 and TRBJ1-4): NAGVMQNPRHLVRRRGQEARLRCSPMKGHSHVYWYRQLPEEGLKFMVYLQKENIIDESGMPKERFSAEFPKEGPSILRIQQVVRGDSAAYFCASSPTRTGALTNEKLFFGSGTQLSVL.

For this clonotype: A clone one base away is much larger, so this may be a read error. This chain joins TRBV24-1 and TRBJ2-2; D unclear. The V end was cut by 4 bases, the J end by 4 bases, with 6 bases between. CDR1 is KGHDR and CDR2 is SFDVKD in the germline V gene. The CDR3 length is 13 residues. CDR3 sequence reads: CATSDLCTGELFF. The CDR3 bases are TGTGCCACCAGTGACTTATGCACCGGGGAGCTGTTTTTT.